This TCR beta chain was retrieved from a study of shared clonotypes between healthy human individuals. TCRdb keeps only in-frame clones here, not all; method: immunoSEQ multiplex PCR. The sample has over a million clones, around four fifths seen once. Concerning this clone: What it recognizes is unknown.

CDR3 length: 16 amino acids. V lost 2 bases, J lost 4 bases, and 17 bases lay in between. Germline V gives CDR1 SNHLY, CDR2 FYNNEI. Study observations and caveats: Sampling used blood alone; tissue repertoires probably differ.

The TCR was taken from a man younger than 35 in good health. The material sequenced was memory CD4+ T cells sorted from blood. The subset denotes: CD45RA-negative fraction. J is TRBJ1-2 and V is TRBV2; D might be TRBD1 (6 bases). The CDR3 reads CASSEKGQGSLYGYTF. The CDR3 DNA reads TGTGCCAGCAGTGAAAAGGGCCAGGGGAGTCTCTATGGCTACACCTTC.